The 15 T cell receptor beta chains below all came from one sample that was sequenced in a study of blood T cell repertoires in COVID-19. Sequenced by immunoSEQ multiplex PCR; TCRdb stores in-frame clones only, minus some. The sample includes 120,000 or so clones, about four fifths of them seen just once. The source material was peripheral blood. Receptor source: a man aged 30 to 39 with COVID-19, enrolled during active disease.

The chain employs TRBV28 and TRBJ2-7; TRBD2 matches at 9 bases. Germline CDR1 and CDR2: MDHEN and SYDVKM. The CDR3 covers 14 residues. V was pared by 11 bases and J by 3 bases, with 11 bases of the junction left unmatched. The CDR3 DNA reads TGTGCCGGCAACCCAGGGACTAGCAGCTACGAGCAGTACTTC. This sequence encodes CAGNPGTSSYEQYF.

The J gene is TRBJ2-1, the V gene TRBV11-1; TRBD1 is a possible D gene (6 bases). Germline V gives CDR1 SGHAT, CDR2 FQDESV (reference sequence). The germline V and J ends were trimmed by 6 bases and 10 bases, with 22 bases remaining between them. There are 15 residues in the CDR3. The CDR3 here is CASSSGGGGMGEQFF. CDR3 nucleotide sequence: TGTGCCAGCAGTTCAGGTGGGGGCGGCATGGGGGAGCAGTTCTTC.

V gene TRBV2 combines with J gene TRBJ1-2; 10 bases match TRBD1. This CDR3 has 15 residues. The V and J ends lost 1 base and 6 bases, in that order; junction bases with no gene match: 5. The germline V gene encodes CDR1 SNHLY and CDR2 FYNNEI. As DNA, the CDR3 is TGTGCCAGCAGTGAAGTGTCGGGACAGGGGAATGGCTACACCTTC. This codes for CASSEVSGQGNGYTF.

Remarks on this clone: Given the absence of the conserved phenylalanine or tryptophan at the CDR3 end, a read error is likely. Because the CDR3's place on the DNA is in doubt, the DNA is left out and the CDR3 is given as listed by TCRdb. This chain connects TRBV28 to TRBJ1-2; the D segment call TRBD1 is taken from the table without a DNA check. The CDR3 is 12 amino acids in total, end residues counted. Germline V gene sequence: CDR1 MDHEN, CDR2 SYDVKM. The CDR3 sequence: CASSRPPGQIIV.

In DNA, the CDR3 is TGTGCCAGCAGTTACCCCTCCAGGGGCGGAGGAAACACCATATATTTT. This translates into CASSYPSRGGGNTIYF. The V and J genes are TRBV6-6 and TRBJ1-3; maybe TRBD1 (6 bases). From germline, CDR1 is MNHNY and CDR2 SVGAGI (reference sequence). The V end lost 2 bases, the J end lost 4 bases, and 15 bases lay between the germline ends. This CDR3 spans 16 amino acids.

V and J are TRBV3-1 (or the pseudogene TRBV3-2) and TRBJ1-1; no clear D. The CDR3 runs to 13 residues. The V gene's germline CDR1 is LGHDT and CDR2 YNNKEL (reference sequence). V lost 3 bases, J lost 8 bases, and 13 bases lay in between. The CDR3 coding sequence is TGTGCCAGCAGCCAGGGAGCAAGCGGAGAAGCTTTCTTT. Translated: CASSQGASGEAFF.

The chain is built from TRBV5-1 and TRBJ1-3, with D hard to call. V lost 1 base, J lost 1 base, and 6 bases lay in between. The CDR3 is 14 residues long. Looked up from germline, CDR1 is SGHRS and CDR2 is YFSETQ. The CDR3 protein is CASSLRGSGNTIYF. The CDR3 DNA is TGCGCCAGCAGCTTGCGGGGATCTGGAAACACCATATATTTT.

The chain carries TRBV10-3 and TRBJ1-5, with D maybe TRBD1 (6 bases). CDR1 ENHRY and CDR2 SYGVKD come from the germline V gene. Trimming removed 3 bases at V and 6 bases at J, with 15 bases between. The CDR3 contains 15 residues. Here the CDR3 DNA reads TGTGCCATCAGTGATGGGGAGGGGGGCCTTCAGCCCCAGCATTTT. Its protein product is CAISDGEGGLQPQHF.

The table lists this clone with a count of one. The chain links TRBV30 to TRBJ2-3, with TRBD2 matching 7 bases. In germline, CDR1 is GTSNPN, CDR2 SVGIG (reference sequence). Losses at the gene ends were 4 bases for V and 3 bases for J; bases not matched to a gene: 4. The CDR3 is 13 amino acids. The CDR3 is CAWTWGGTDTQYF. CDR3 bases: TGTGCCTGGACTTGGGGGGGAACAGATACGCAGTATTTT.

V is TRBV15 and J is TRBJ2-1; 7 bases match TRBD1. The CDR3 is made up of 13 amino acids. Looked up from germline, CDR1 is LNHNV and CDR2 is YYDKDF (reference sequence). V was clipped by 3 bases and J by 4 bases; unmatched bases: 0. CDR3 sequence reads: CATSRDRYNEQFF. In nucleotides, the CDR3 is TGTGCCACCAGCAGGGACAGGTACAATGAGCAGTTCTTC. Variable domain in full (rest from reference TRBV15 and TRBJ2-1): DAMVIQNPRYQVTQFGKPVTLSCSQTLNHNVMYWYQQKSSQAPKLLFHYYDKDFNNEADTPDNFQSRRPNTSFCFLDIRSPGLGDTAMYLCATSRDRYNEQFFGPGTRLTVL.

The chain employs TRBV4-1 and TRBJ2-1, with TRBD2 matching over 9 bases. V lost 0 bases and J lost 6; bases outside the gene matches: 6. The CDR3 contains 16 residues. Germline V lookup: CDR1 MGHRA, CDR2 YSYEKL. The CDR3 is CASSQDLAGGTNEQFF. The CDR3 coding sequence is TGCGCCAGCAGCCAAGATTTGGCGGGGGGGACCAATGAGCAGTTCTTC.

This chain joins TRBV11-3 and TRBJ1-1; D is possibly TRBD1 (5 bases). V was trimmed by 2 bases and J by 3 bases, leaving 10 bases between them. The CDR3 is 14 amino acids. Germline V gene data show CDR1 as SGHNT and CDR2 as YENEEA. DNA of the CDR3: TGTGCCAGCAGCTTAACAGGTCGCGACACTGAAGCTTTCTTT. Amino acid sequence: CASSLTGRDTEAFF. Together with reference TRBV11-3 and TRBJ1-1, the CDR3 gives the full variable domain: EAGVVQSPRYKIIEKKQPVAFWCNPISGHNTLYWYLQNLGQGPELLIRYENEEAVDDSQLPKDRFSAERLKGVDSTLKIQPAELGDSAVYLCASSLTGRDTEAFFGQGTRLTVV.

Note on this clone: At one end, the junction sequence differs from germline, possibly due to a read error. The V and J genes are TRBV5-1 and TRBJ2-3; no firm D call. Germline assignment: CDR1 SGHRS and CDR2 YFSETQ. The CDR3 extends over 12 amino acids. CDR3 in DNA: TGCGCCAGCAGCCCCGACGCAACTACCCCTACCTTT. It is translated as CASSPDATTPTF.

This chain uses TRBV5-1 with TRBJ1-6; D is ambiguous. Looked up from germline, CDR1 is SGHRS and CDR2 is YFSETQ. The CDR3 has 14 amino acids. Trimming removed 5 bases at V and 0 bases at J, with 6 bases between. The CDR3 coding sequence is TGCGCCAGCAGTCCGAGCTCCTATAATTCACCCCTCCACTTT. Protein: CASSPSSYNSPLHF.

This clone showed up just once. This chain links TRBV11-2 with TRBJ2-1; 10 nucleotides match TRBD2. Unmatched junction bases numbered 4, after V lost 2 bases and J lost 6 bases. Germline CDR1 is SGHAT and CDR2 is FQNNGV. The CDR3 runs to 15 residues. The CDR3 spells CASSLLAGASNEQFF. The CDR3 coding sequence is TGTGCCAGCAGCTTACTAGCGGGAGCCTCCAATGAGCAGTTCTTC.